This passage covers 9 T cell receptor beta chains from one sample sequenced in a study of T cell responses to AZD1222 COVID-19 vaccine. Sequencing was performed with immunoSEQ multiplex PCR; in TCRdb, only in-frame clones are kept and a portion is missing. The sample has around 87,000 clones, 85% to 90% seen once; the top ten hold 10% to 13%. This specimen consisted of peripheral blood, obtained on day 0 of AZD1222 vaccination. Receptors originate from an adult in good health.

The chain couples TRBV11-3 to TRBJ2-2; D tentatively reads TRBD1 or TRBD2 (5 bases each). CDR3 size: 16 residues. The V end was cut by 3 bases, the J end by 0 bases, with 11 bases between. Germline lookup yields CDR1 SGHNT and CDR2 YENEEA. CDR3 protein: CASSFGGASNTGELFF. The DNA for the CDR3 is TGTGCCAGCAGCTTTGGGGGAGCGTCGAACACCGGGGAGCTGTTTTTT.

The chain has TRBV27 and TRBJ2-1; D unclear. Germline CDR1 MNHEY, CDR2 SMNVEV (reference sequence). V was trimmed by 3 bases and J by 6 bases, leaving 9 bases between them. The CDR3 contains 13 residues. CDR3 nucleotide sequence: TGTGCCAGCAGTTTTCAGCGTACCAATGAGCAGTTCTTC. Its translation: CASSFQRTNEQFF.

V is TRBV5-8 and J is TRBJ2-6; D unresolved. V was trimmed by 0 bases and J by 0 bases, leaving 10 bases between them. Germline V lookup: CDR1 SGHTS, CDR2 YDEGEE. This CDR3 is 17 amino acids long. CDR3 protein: CASSLGVRTSGANVLTF. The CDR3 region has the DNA TGTGCCAGCAGCTTGGGTGTCAGGACCTCTGGGGCCAACGTCCTGACTTTC.

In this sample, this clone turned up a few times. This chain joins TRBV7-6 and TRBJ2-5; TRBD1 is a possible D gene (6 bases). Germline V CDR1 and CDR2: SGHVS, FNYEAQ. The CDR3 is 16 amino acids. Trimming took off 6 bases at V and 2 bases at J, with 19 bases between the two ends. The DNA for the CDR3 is TGTGCCAGCAGTGGGACAAAAGGGCAGGGGCAAGAGACCCAGTACTTC. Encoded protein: CASSGTKGQGQETQYF.

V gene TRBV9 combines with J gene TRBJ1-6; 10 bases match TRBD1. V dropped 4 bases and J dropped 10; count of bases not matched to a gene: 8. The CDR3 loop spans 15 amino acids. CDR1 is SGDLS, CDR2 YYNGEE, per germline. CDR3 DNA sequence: TGTGCCAGCAGCTCGCGGGACAGGGGAAACTCACCCCTCCACTTT. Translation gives CASSSRDRGNSPLHF.

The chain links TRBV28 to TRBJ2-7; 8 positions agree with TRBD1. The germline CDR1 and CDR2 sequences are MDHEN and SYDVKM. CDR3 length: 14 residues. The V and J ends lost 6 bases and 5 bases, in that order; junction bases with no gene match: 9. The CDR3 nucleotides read TGTGCCAGCAGAACGCACAGGGGGGCCAACGAGCAGTACTTC. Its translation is CASRTHRGANEQYF.

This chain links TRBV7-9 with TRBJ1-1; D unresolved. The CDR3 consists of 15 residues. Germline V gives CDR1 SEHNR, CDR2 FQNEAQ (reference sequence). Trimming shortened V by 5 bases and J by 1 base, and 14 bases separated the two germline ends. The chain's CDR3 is CASSPSNWENTEAFF. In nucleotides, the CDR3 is TGTGCCAGCAGCCCGAGTAACTGGGAGAACACTGAAGCTTTCTTT. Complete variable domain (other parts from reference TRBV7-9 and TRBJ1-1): DTGVSQNPRHKITKRGQNVTFRCDPISEHNRLYWYRQTLGQGPEFLTYFQNEAQLEKSRLLSDRFSAERPKGSFSTLEIQRTEQGDSAMYLCASSPSNWENTEAFFGQGTRLTVV.

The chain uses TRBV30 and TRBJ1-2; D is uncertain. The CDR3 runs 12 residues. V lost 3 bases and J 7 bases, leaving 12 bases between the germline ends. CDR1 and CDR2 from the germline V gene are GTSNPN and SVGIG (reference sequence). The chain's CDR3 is CAWSSSLGGYTF. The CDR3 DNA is TGTGCCTGGAGCTCCTCCCTTGGTGGCTACACCTTC.

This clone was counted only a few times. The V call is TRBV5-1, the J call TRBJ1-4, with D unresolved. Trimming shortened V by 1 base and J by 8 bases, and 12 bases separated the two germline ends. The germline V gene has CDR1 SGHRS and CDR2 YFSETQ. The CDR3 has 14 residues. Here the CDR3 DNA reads TGCGCCAGCAGCTTGCAATCCCTGGAGGAAAAACTGTTTTTT. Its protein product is CASSLQSLEEKLFF.